This record looks at one T cell receptor (beta chain) sequence and its context. These data come from a study of blood T cell repertoires in COVID-19. Across the whole study: Sites across the United States, Italy and Spain contributed samples from acute and convalescent COVID-19. The cDNA or gDNA used as material had been derived from T cells, B-cell-depleted T cells, or PBMCs.

The CDR3 consists of 13 residues. The germline V and J ends were trimmed by 4 bases and 5 bases, with 11 bases remaining between them. CDR1 and CDR2 (germline): SGHVS, FNYEAQ. In the authors' workflow: Estimated nucleated cell counts came from reference gene primer amplification. Sequenced by immunoSEQ multiplex PCR; TCRdb stores in-frame clones only, minus some. D and trimming come from the DNA, and the V and J calls and clone size come from that table. The sample lists roughly 130,000 clones, about 79% occurring once. Sequenced input: peripheral blood. The clonotype was recovered from a woman aged 80 or over with acute or convalescent COVID-19. V usage is TRBV7-6 and J usage is TRBJ2-5, with TRBD1 as a possible D gene (6 bases). The DNA of the CDR3 is TGTGCCAGCAGCTACAGGGCGAGGGAGACCCAGTACTTC. As protein: CASSYRARETQYF.